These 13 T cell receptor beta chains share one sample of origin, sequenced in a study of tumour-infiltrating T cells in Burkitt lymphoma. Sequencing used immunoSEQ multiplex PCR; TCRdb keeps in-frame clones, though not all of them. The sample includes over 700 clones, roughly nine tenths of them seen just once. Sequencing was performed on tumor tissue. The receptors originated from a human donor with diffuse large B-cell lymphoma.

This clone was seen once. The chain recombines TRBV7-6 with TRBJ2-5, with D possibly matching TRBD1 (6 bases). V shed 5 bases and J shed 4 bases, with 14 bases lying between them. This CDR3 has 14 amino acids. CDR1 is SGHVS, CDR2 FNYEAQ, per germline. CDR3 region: CASSLPGGLETQYF. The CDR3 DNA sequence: TGTGCCAGCAGCCTCCCTGGGGGCCTAGAGACCCAGTACTTC.

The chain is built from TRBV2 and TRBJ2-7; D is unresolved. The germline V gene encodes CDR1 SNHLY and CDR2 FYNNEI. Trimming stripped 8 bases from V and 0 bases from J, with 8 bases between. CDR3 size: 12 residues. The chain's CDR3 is CASRGGSYEQYF. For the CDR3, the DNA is TGTGCCAGCCGAGGTGGCTCCTACGAGCAGTACTTC.

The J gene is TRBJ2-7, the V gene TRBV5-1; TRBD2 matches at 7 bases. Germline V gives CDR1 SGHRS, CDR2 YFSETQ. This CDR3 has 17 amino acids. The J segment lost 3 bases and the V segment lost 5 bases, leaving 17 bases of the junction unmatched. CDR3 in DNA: TGCGCCAGCAGTTCCCGGACTAGGCGAAGTGCAAACTACGAGCAGTACTTC. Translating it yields CASSSRTRRSANYEQYF.

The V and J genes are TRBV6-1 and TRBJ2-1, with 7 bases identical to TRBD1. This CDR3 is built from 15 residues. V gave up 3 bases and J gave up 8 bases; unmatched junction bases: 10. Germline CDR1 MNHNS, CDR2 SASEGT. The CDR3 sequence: CASSEWQGEEDEQFF. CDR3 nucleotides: TGTGCCAGCAGTGAGTGGCAGGGGGAAGAAGATGAGCAGTTCTTC.

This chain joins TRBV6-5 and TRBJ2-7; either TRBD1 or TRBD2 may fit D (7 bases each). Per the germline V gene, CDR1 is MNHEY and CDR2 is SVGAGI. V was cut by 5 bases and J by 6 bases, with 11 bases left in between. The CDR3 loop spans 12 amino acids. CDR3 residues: CASSPRGGEQYF. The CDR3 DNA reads TGTGCCAGCAGTCCCAGGGGGGGCGAGCAGTACTTC.

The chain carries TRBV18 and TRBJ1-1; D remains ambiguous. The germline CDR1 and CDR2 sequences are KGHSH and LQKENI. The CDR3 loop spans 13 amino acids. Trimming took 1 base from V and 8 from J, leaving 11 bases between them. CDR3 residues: CASSPRREGEAFF. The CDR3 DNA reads TGTGCCAGCTCACCACGAAGAGAAGGAGAAGCTTTCTTT.

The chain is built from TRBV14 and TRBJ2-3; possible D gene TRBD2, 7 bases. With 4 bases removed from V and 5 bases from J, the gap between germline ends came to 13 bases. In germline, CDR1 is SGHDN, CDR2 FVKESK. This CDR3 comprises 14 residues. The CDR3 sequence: CASSRGGGGDTQYF. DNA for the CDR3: TGTGCCAGCAGCCGGGGGGGAGGGGGAGATACGCAGTATTTT.

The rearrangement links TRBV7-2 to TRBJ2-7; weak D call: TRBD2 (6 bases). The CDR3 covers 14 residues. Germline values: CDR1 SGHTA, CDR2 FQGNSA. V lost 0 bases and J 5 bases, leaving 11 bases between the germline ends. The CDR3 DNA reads TGTGCCAGCAGCTTAGCGGGGGGTAGCAACGAGCAGTACTTC. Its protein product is CASSLAGGSNEQYF.

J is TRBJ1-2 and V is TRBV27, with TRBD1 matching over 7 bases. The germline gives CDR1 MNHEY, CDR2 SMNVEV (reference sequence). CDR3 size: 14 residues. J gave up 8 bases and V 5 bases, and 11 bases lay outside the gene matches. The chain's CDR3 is CASSAEREGGGYTF. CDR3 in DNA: TGTGCCAGCAGTGCAGAGCGAGAAGGGGGCGGCTACACCTTC.

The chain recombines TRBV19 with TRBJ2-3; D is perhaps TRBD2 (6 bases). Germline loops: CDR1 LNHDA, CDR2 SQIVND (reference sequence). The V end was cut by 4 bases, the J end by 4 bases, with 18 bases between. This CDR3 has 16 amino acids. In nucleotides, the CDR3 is TGTGCCAGTAGTAGTGAGCTCGGGGGAACATCAGATACGCAGTATTTT. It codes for CASSSELGGTSDTQYF. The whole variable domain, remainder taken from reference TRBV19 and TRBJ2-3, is DGGITQSPKYLFRKEGQNVTLSCEQNLNHDAMYWYRQDPGQGLRLIYYSQIVNDFQKGDIAEGYSVSREKKESFPLTVTSAQKNPTAFYLCASSSELGGTSDTQYFGPGTRLTVL.

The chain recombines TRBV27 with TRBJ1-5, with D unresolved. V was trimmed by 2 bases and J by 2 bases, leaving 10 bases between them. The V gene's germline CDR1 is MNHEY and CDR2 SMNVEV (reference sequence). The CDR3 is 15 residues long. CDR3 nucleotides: TGTGCCAGCAGTTTAACAACCCCGCGCAATCAGCCCCAGCATTTT. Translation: CASSLTTPRNQPQHF.

The CDR3 loop is CASSPTSAQQETQYF. CDR3 coding DNA: TGTGCCAGCTCACCGACTAGCGCACAACAAGAGACCCAGTACTTC. The gene calls are TRBV18 and TRBJ2-5, with 8 bases identical to TRBD2. The CDR3 length is 15 residues. The junction had 5 bases not matched to a gene; V was cut back by 3 bases and J by 2 bases. The germline gives CDR1 KGHSH, CDR2 LQKENI.

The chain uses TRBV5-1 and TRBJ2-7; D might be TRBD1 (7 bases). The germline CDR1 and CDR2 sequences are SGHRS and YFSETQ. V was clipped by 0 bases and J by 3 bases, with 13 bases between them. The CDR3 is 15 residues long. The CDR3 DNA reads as TGCGCCAGCAGCTTGGTACCAGGGGGAGGCTACGAGCAGTACTTC. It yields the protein CASSLVPGGGYEQYF.